These 24 T cell receptor beta chains originate from one sample sequenced in a study of T cell responses to AZD1222 COVID-19 vaccine (dated by TCRdb to the early 2020s). Read against the paper, the sample's time point label means: about 28 days (+/-7) after the second vaccine dose. Library prep was done by the immunoSEQ multiplex PCR assay. TCRdb mirrors the immuneACCESS table, restricted to in-frame sequences. Some clones are absent from its copies; in checked studies, under half trace to an unresolved V gene, and the reason for the others is unknown. The sample contains 150,000 to 200,000 clones, around 89% of them found a single time. Roughly a quarter of the sample is held by the ten biggest clonotypes. The material sequenced was peripheral blood, taken 28 days after the second AZD1222 dose. The receptor set was obtained from an adult who received the AZD1222 COVID-19 vaccine.

Only a few counts were recorded for this clone. The CDR3 loop is CASSPGRTYEQYF. The CDR3 DNA reads as TGTGCCAGCTCTCCCGGACGGACTTACGAGCAGTACTTC. This chain links TRBV18 with TRBJ2-7; D may be TRBD2 (5 bases). The CDR3 length is 13 residues. V dropped 6 bases and J dropped 4 bases, with 13 bases sitting between them. Per the germline V gene, CDR1 is KGHSH and CDR2 is LQKENI.

V usage is TRBV2 and J usage is TRBJ2-7, with TRBD1 identical over 8 bases. With V trimmed by 6 bases and J by 0 bases, 7 bases remained unmatched. The CDR3 length is 15 residues. CDR1 and CDR2 (germline): SNHLY, FYNNEI. CDR3 amino acids: CASSRGPDFSYEQYF. The CDR3 DNA reads TGTGCCAGCAGCAGGGGGCCGGACTTCTCCTACGAGCAGTACTTC.

The V and J genes are TRBV5-4 and TRBJ1-4, with D uncertain. Between the trimmed V and J ends, which lost 4 bases and 0 bases, there was a span of 10 bases. This CDR3 has 15 amino acids. Germline assignment: CDR1 SGHNT and CDR2 YYREEE (reference sequence). CDR3 nucleotides: TGTGCCAGCAGCCGAAGCGGGGCAACTAATGAAAAACTGTTTTTT. Protein sequence: CASSRSGATNEKLFF.

The gene calls are TRBV28 and TRBJ2-7, with TRBD2 matching 10 bases. V dropped 2 bases and J dropped 5; count of bases not matched to a gene: 6. CDR3 size: 15 residues. Germline V gene lookup returns CDR1 MDHEN and CDR2 SYDVKM. The CDR3, as DNA: TGTGCCAGCAGTTTAAGCGCTAGCGGGAGTCACGAGCAGTACTTC. Translation: CASSLSASGSHEQYF. The full variable domain, rest sourced from reference TRBV28 and TRBJ2-7, is DVKVTQSSRYLVKRTGEKVFLECVQDMDHENMFWYRQDPGLGLRLIYFSYDVKMKEKGDIPEGYSVSREKKERFSLILESASTNQTSMYLCASSLSASGSHEQYFGPGTRLTVT.

The CDR3 here is CASSTQGVEQYF. CDR3 in DNA: TGTGCCAGCAGCACCCAGGGTGTCGAGCAGTACTTC. This sequence joins TRBV7-2 and TRBJ2-7, with D perhaps matching TRBD1 (5 bases). This CDR3 region has 12 residues. V was cut by 5 bases and J by 6 bases, with 11 bases left in between. Germline CDR1 reads SGHTA; CDR2 reads FQGNSA.

This chain joins TRBV5-4 and TRBJ1-2; D possibly corresponds to TRBD1 (5 bases). The CDR3 runs 13 residues. Per the germline V gene, CDR1 is SGHNT and CDR2 is YYREEE (reference sequence). V lost 4 bases and J lost 9, with 16 bases in between. CDR3 loop: CASSGAMGGSYTF. CDR3 nucleotide sequence: TGTGCCAGCAGCGGGGCAATGGGAGGGAGCTACACCTTC. Drawing the rest from reference TRBV5-4 and TRBJ1-2, the complete variable domain is ETGVTQSPTHLIKTRGQQVTLRCSSQSGHNTVSWYQQALGQGPQFIFQYYREEENGRGNFPPRFSGLQFPNYSSELNVNALELDDSALYLCASSGAMGGSYTFGSGTRLTVV.

J is TRBJ1-5 and V is TRBV6-5, with a possible D match to TRBD1 (5 bases). V shed 7 bases and J shed 1 base, with 11 bases lying between them. This CDR3 has 14 residues. Germline V gene lookup returns CDR1 MNHEY and CDR2 SVGAGI. The CDR3 region has the DNA TGTGCCAGCAAGGGGACGGCCAGCAATCAGCCCCAGCATTTT. Its protein product is CASKGTASNQPQHF.

The rearrangement uses TRBV9 and TRBJ2-7; 7 positions agree with TRBD1. V gave up 4 bases and J gave up 0 bases; unmatched junction bases: 7. This CDR3 region has 15 residues. The germline V gene encodes CDR1 SGDLS and CDR2 YYNGEE. CDR3 sequence: CASSTSGGFSYEQYF. CDR3 sequence (DNA): TGTGCCAGCAGCACCTCAGGGGGATTCTCCTACGAGCAGTACTTC.

This chain links TRBV28 with TRBJ1-3; the D gene is possibly TRBD1 (5 bases). This CDR3 region has 15 residues. Germline V gene sequence: CDR1 MDHEN, CDR2 SYDVKM. The germline V and J ends were trimmed by 5 bases and 4 bases, with 15 bases remaining between them. DNA of the CDR3: TGTGCCAGCAGTCCCAACGGGCAGGGAGGAAACACCATATATTTT. It encodes CASSPNGQGGNTIYF.

V usage is TRBV30 and J usage is TRBJ2-1, with TRBD2 matching 8 bases. The CDR3 sequence is 12 residues long. V lost 7 bases and J lost 8; bases outside the gene matches: 7. The germline V gene encodes CDR1 GTSNPN and CDR2 SVGIG (reference sequence). The CDR3 loop is CAFGAGGDEQFF. The CDR3 nucleotides are TGTGCCTTCGGGGCGGGAGGTGATGAGCAGTTCTTC. Complete variable domain (other parts from reference TRBV30 and TRBJ2-1): SQTIHQWPATLVQPVGSPLSLECTVEGTSNPNLYWYRQAAGRGLQLLFYSVGIGQISSEVPQNLSASRPQDRQFILSSKKLLLSDSGFYLCAFGAGGDEQFFGPGTRLTVL.

The chain uses TRBV7-2 and TRBJ2-7; 8 bases map to TRBD1. Looked up from germline, CDR1 is SGHTA and CDR2 is FQGNSA. V lost 1 base, J lost 1 base, and 0 bases stayed unmatched. The CDR3 spans 14 residues. The CDR3 DNA reads as TGTGCCAGCAGCTTAGGGACAGGGTCCTACGAGCAGTACTTC. It codes for CASSLGTGSYEQYF.

The J gene is TRBJ1-6, the V gene TRBV7-2; the D is unclear. Germline V CDR1 and CDR2: SGHTA, FQGNSA. This CDR3 has 17 amino acids. Trimming stripped 2 bases from V and 0 bases from J, with 11 bases between. CDR3 nucleotide sequence: TGTGCCAGCAGCTTAAGCCGACCGAGCTCCTATAATTCACCCCTCCACTTT. Residues: CASSLSRPSSYNSPLHF.

V is TRBV6-5 and J is TRBJ2-1; TRBD1 is a possible D gene (6 bases). CDR1 and CDR2 from the germline V gene are MNHEY and SVGAGI. The CDR3 covers 15 residues. V was cut by 9 bases and J by 0 bases, with 15 bases left in between. CDR3 sequence: CASKMSGHSYNEQFF. The CDR3 bases are TGTGCCAGTAAAATGTCGGGACACTCCTACAATGAGCAGTTCTTC.

In this sample, this clone turned up once. The V gene is TRBV29-1, the J gene TRBJ2-3; the D gene is possibly TRBD1 (6 bases). V dropped 4 bases and J dropped 2 bases, with 10 bases sitting between them. The germline CDR1 and CDR2 sequences are SQVTM and ANQGSEA. The CDR3 length is 13 residues. In DNA, the CDR3 is TGCAGCGTTGGAGGACAGCACACAGATACGCAGTATTTT. Translated, it gives CSVGGQHTDTQYF.

The chain is built from TRBV30 and TRBJ1-4, with 8 bases lining up with TRBD1. This CDR3 comprises 15 residues. Per the germline V gene, CDR1 is GTSNPN and CDR2 is SVGIG (reference sequence). V shed 2 bases, J shed 8 bases, and the junction held 10 bases outside the gene matches. DNA of the CDR3: TGTGCCTGGAGTCCGGGACAGGCCCTAGGGGAAAAACTGTTTTTT. It translates to CAWSPGQALGEKLFF. Full variable domain (missing parts from reference TRBV30 and TRBJ1-4): SQTIHQWPATLVQPVGSPLSLECTVEGTSNPNLYWYRQAAGRGLQLLFYSVGIGQISSEVPQNLSASRPQDRQFILSSKKLLLSDSGFYLCAWSPGQALGEKLFFGSGTQLSVL.

The chain joins TRBV2 to TRBJ2-3; 10 positions agree with TRBD1. V lost 0 bases and J lost 3; bases outside the gene matches: 0. The germline V gene has CDR1 SNHLY and CDR2 FYNNEI. The CDR3 has 15 amino acids. CDR3 nucleotides: TGTGCCAGCAGTGAAGCGGGACAGGGGACAGATACGCAGTATTTT. Translating gives CASSEAGQGTDTQYF.

The gene calls are TRBV7-8 and TRBJ1-3; D gene unclear. Looked up from germline, CDR1 is SGHVS and CDR2 is FQNEAQ. V lost 7 bases and J lost 0, with 13 bases in between. The CDR3 loop spans 15 amino acids. Here the CDR3 DNA reads TGTGCCAGCATCGGACCCCCGAGCTCTGGAAACACCATATATTTT. This codes for CASIGPPSSGNTIYF.

This clone was detected once. This sequence joins TRBV13 and TRBJ1-2, with D uncertain. This CDR3 is 16 amino acids long. V was cut by 5 bases and J by 6 bases, with 22 bases left in between. Germline assignment: CDR1 PRHDT and CDR2 FYEKMQ (reference sequence). The CDR3 DNA reads as TGTGCCAGCAGCCCCAGCAGGACTGTCAATGCGGATGGCTACACCTTC. This sequence encodes CASSPSRTVNADGYTF.

The rearrangement uses TRBV12-3 or TRBV12-4 and TRBJ2-5; tentatively, D is TRBD1 or TRBD2 (5 bases each). Trimming removed 5 bases from V and 10 bases from J, with 17 bases in between. This CDR3 contains 13 residues. The CDR3 sequence is CASSTGAVWDQYF. CDR3 bases: TGTGCCAGCAGTACCGGGGCCGTGTGGGACCAGTACTTC.

The chain carries TRBV19 and TRBJ1-1; D may be TRBD1 (5 bases). CDR1 and CDR2 from the germline V gene are LNHDA and SQIVND (reference sequence). Trimming stripped 5 bases from V and 3 bases from J, with 16 bases between. The CDR3 is made up of 15 amino acids. The CDR3 loop reads CASSEIGTDDTEAFF. In nucleotides, the CDR3 is TGTGCCAGTAGTGAAATCGGGACCGACGACACTGAAGCTTTCTTT.

The chain joins TRBV7-3 to TRBJ2-3, with D unresolved. This CDR3 region has 15 residues. CDR1 is SGHTA, CDR2 FQGTGA, per germline. Deletions cut 0 bases from V and 2 bases from J, with 9 bases between. The CDR3 here is CASSLTREDTDTQYF. As DNA, the CDR3 is TGTGCCAGCAGCTTAACGCGAGAGGACACAGATACGCAGTATTTT.

V gene TRBV5-1 combines with J gene TRBJ2-4; unclear D gene. Germline CDR1 reads SGHRS; CDR2 reads YFSETQ. This CDR3 has 16 residues. V was pared by 0 bases and J by 0 bases, with 10 bases between. The CDR3 DNA reads TGCGCCAGCAGCTTGGACCAGACCCTAGCCAAAAACATTCAGTACTTC. Protein: CASSLDQTLAKNIQYF.

The chain couples TRBV28 to TRBJ1-1, with D perhaps matching TRBD1 (6 bases). This CDR3 is built from 14 residues. V lost 2 bases to trimming and J lost 4 bases, with 11 bases between them. Germline V gene data show CDR1 as MDHEN and CDR2 as SYDVKM. Here the CDR3 reads CASSLAAGVTEAFF. The CDR3 nucleotides are TGTGCCAGCAGTTTAGCGGCAGGGGTCACTGAAGCTTTCTTT. Full variable domain (outside the CDR3, taken from reference TRBV28 and TRBJ1-1): DVKVTQSSRYLVKRTGEKVFLECVQDMDHENMFWYRQDPGLGLRLIYFSYDVKMKEKGDIPEGYSVSREKKERFSLILESASTNQTSMYLCASSLAAGVTEAFFGQGTRLTVV.

The chain combines TRBV4-3 with TRBJ2-1; D might be TRBD2 (5 bases). Germline V gene sequence: CDR1 LGHNA, CDR2 YSLEER. This CDR3 has 16 residues. V gave up 0 bases and J gave up 2 bases, with 11 bases separating them. DNA for the CDR3: TGCGCCAGCAGCCAAGATGTGACTAACACCTACAATGAGCAGTTCTTC. As protein: CASSQDVTNTYNEQFF.